The 4 T cell receptor beta chains presented below share a single source sample, sequenced in a study of blood T cells in healthy people across ages. Together with a sample-barcoded 5' primer, a J-beta primer mix was included in a second PCR lasting about 6 to 11 cycles. TCRdb re-called the 5' RACE reads through MiXCR, storing one row per CDR3 protein. Of hundreds of thousands of distinct CDR3 sequences listed, around 50% are singletons. The specimen sequenced was blood. The receptor source for this set is a man aged 80 or over in good health.

This chain joins TRBV27 and TRBJ1-6, with 8 bases identical to TRBD1. Germline-derived CDR1 and CDR2 are MNHEY and SMNVEV (reference sequence). The CDR3 has 15 amino acids. Unmatched junction bases numbered 3, after V lost 4 bases and J lost 4 bases. The CDR3 spells CASSSQGGYNSPLHF. CDR3 coding DNA: TGTGCCAGCAGTTCACAGGGGGGGTATAATTCACCCCTCCACTTT.

V usage is TRBV20-1 and J usage is TRBJ2-1; 11 bases are a match to TRBD1. V was clipped by 5 bases and J by 4 bases; unmatched bases: 13. This CDR3 has 17 amino acids. Germline assignment: CDR1 DFQATT and CDR2 SNEGSKA (reference sequence). This chain's CDR3 is CSAVALSGTGGYNEQFF. The CDR3 DNA is TGCAGTGCTGTAGCCCTTTCCGGGACAGGGGGTTACAATGAGCAGTTCTTC.

The V gene is TRBV24-1, the J gene TRBJ1-5; D is unresolved. The V and J ends lost 4 bases and 7 bases respectively, with 7 bases between them. Germline assignment: CDR1 KGHDR and CDR2 SFDVKD. This CDR3 spans 12 amino acids. The CDR3: CATSEPGQPQHF. Here the CDR3 DNA reads TGTGCCACCAGTGAGCCCGGGCAGCCCCAGCATTTT.

In this sample, this clonotype turned up a few times. The chain recombines TRBV3-1 with TRBJ1-2; D is unresolved. Trimming left V 3 bases short and J 6 bases short, with 8 bases between. The germline gives CDR1 LGHDT, CDR2 YNNKEL (reference sequence). The CDR3 contains 12 residues. This CDR3 is CASSQGGNGYTF. The CDR3 nucleotides are TGTGCCAGCAGCCAGGGAGGGAATGGCTACACCTTC.